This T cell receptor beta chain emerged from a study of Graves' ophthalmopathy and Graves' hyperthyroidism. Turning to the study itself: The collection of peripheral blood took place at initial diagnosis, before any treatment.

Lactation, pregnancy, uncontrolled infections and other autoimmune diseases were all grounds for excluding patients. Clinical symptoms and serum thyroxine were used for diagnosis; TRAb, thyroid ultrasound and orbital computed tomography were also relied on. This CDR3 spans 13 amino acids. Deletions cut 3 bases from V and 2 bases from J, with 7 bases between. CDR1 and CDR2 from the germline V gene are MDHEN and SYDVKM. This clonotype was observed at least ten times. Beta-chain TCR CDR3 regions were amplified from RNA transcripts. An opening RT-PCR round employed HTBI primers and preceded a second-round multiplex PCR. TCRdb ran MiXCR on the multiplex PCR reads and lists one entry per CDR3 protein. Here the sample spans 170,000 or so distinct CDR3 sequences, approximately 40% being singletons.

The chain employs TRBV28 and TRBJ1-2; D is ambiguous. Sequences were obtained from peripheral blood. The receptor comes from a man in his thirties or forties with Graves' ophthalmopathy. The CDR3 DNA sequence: TGTGCCAGCAGTTTTTCGACCAACTATGGCTACACCTTC. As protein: CASSFSTNYGYTF.